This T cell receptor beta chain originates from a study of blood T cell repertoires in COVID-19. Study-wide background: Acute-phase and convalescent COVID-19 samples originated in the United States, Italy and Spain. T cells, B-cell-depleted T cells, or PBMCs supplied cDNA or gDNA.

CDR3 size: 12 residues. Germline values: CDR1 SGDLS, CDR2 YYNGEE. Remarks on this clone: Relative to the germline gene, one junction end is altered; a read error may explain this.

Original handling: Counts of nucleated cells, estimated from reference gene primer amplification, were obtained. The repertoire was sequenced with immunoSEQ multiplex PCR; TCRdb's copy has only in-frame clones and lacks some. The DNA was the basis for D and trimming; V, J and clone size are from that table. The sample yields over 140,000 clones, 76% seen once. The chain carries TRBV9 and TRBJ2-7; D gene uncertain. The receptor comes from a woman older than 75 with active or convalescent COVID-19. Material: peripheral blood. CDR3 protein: CASSVDLGQQYF. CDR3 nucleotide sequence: TGTGCCAGCAGCGTAGATCTGGGCCAGCAATACTTC.